The 8 T cell receptor beta chains in this list originate from one sample, sequenced in a study of cytomegalovirus exposure and HLA in healthy donors. The PCR used 60 Vbeta and 13 Jbeta primers. Assay used: immunoSEQ multiplex PCR; TCRdb lists only in-frame clones, some missing. The sample yields more than 100,000 clones, more than 75% seen once. Sequencing was performed on PBMCs. Receptors were obtained from a woman aged 18-29 years in good health and CMV-seropositive.

About this clone: Other DNA sequences within the sample encode an identical CDR3. The rearrangement joins TRBV5-1 to TRBJ1-1; D is unresolved. This CDR3 is 13 amino acids long. With 0 bases removed from V and 3 bases from J, the gap between germline ends came to 6 bases. From germline, CDR1 is SGHRS and CDR2 YFSETQ. CDR3 region: CASSLERYTEAFF. CDR3 DNA: TGCGCCAGCAGCTTGGAGCGCTACACTGAAGCTTTCTTT.

The J gene is TRBJ2-2, the V gene TRBV30; weak D call: TRBD2 (6 bases). The germline V gene has CDR1 GTSNPN and CDR2 SVGIG (reference sequence). The CDR3 totals 15 residues. The germline V and J ends were trimmed by 4 bases and 4 bases, with 16 bases remaining between them. CDR3 sequence reads: CAWKPPGLTTGELFF. The CDR3 region has the DNA TGTGCCTGGAAACCCCCGGGACTCACCACCGGGGAGCTGTTTTTT.

The rearrangement joins TRBV6-1 to TRBJ1-1, with D perhaps TRBD1 (6 bases). V lost 5 bases to trimming and J lost 0 bases, with 10 bases between them. There are 14 residues in the CDR3. The germline CDR1 and CDR2 sequences are MNHNS and SASEGT. Here the CDR3 DNA reads TGTGCCAGCAGTTCACAGGGAATGAACACTGAAGCTTTCTTT. It is translated as CASSSQGMNTEAFF.

This rearrangement joins TRBV4-1 to TRBJ2-5; TRBD2 agrees at 13 bases. The CDR3 is made up of 16 amino acids. Unmatched junction bases numbered 4, after V lost 3 bases and J lost 3 bases. Per germline, CDR1 MGHRA and CDR2 YSYEKL. The CDR3 spells CASSHAGTSGKETQYF. The CDR3 DNA reads as TGCGCCAGCAGCCATGCCGGGACTAGCGGGAAAGAGACCCAGTACTTC.

V is TRBV11-2 and J is TRBJ2-7; 10 bases line up with TRBD1. Germline CDR1 is SGHAT and CDR2 is FQNNGV. J lost 6 bases, V lost 6 bases, and 8 bases had no gene match. The CDR3 runs 14 residues. The CDR3 reads CASSYNRDRGEQYF. CDR3 DNA: TGTGCCAGCAGTTATAACCGGGACAGGGGCGAGCAGTACTTC.

The chain's CDR3 is CASGLHNSPLHF. As DNA, the CDR3 is TGTGCTAGTGGTCTTCATAATTCACCCCTCCACTTT. The genes are TRBV12-5 and TRBJ1-6; no reliable D call. The CDR3 loop spans 12 amino acids. Trimming left V 5 bases short and J 5 bases short, with 4 bases between. CDR1 LGHNT and CDR2 FRNRAP come from the germline V gene.

This clone has a handful of counts. The chain is built from TRBV6-5 and TRBJ1-5; 9 bases line up with TRBD1. CDR3 size: 15 residues. In germline, CDR1 is MNHEY, CDR2 SVGAGI. The ends lost 6 bases at V and 0 bases at J; junction bases unmatched: 3. CDR3 amino acids: CASSPDRGSNQPQHF. DNA for the CDR3: TGTGCCAGCAGCCCGGACAGGGGTAGCAATCAGCCCCAGCATTTT.

The V gene is TRBV5-4, the J gene TRBJ2-1, with a weak D call TRBD2 (6 bases). The CDR3 is made up of 14 amino acids. Trimming removed 5 bases at V and 5 bases at J, with 14 bases between. CDR1 is SGHNT, CDR2 YYREEE, per germline (reference sequence). The CDR3 region has the DNA TGTGCCAGCAGGGGGGGACCGCGGAACAATGAGCAGTTCTTC. It codes for CASRGGPRNNEQFF.